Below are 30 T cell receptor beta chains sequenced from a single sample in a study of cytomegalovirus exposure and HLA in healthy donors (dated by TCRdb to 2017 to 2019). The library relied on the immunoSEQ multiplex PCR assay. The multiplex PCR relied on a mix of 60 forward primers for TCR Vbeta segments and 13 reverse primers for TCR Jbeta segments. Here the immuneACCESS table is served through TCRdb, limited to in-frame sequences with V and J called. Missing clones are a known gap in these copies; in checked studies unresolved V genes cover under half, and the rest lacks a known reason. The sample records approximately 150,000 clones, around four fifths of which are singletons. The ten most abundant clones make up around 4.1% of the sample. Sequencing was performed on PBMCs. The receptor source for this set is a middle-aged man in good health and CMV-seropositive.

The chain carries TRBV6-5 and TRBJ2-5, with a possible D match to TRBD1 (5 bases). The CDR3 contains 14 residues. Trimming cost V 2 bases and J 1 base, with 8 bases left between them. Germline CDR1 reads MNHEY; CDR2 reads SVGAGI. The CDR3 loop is CASSYGAAQETQYF. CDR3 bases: TGTGCCAGCAGTTACGGGGCAGCCCAAGAGACCCAGTACTTC.

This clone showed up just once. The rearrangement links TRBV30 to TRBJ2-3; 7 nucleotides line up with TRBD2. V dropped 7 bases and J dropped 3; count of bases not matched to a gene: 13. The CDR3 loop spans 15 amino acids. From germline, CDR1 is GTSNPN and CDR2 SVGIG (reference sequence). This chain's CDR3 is CASSGPSGGTDTQYF. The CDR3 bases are TGTGCCTCCTCCGGACCCTCGGGGGGTACAGATACGCAGTATTTT.

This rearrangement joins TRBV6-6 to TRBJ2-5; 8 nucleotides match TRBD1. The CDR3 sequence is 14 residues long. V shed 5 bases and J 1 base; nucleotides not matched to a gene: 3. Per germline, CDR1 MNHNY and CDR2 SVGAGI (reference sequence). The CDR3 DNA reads TGTGCCAGCAGTCCCGGACAGGGCCAAGAGACCCAGTACTTC. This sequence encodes CASSPGQGQETQYF.

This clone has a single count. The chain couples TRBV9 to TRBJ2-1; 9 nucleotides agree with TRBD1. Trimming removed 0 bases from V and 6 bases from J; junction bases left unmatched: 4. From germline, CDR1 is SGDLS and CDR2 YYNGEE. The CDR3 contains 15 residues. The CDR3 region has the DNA TGTGCCAGCAGCGTAGGGACAGGGGTTAGCAATGAGCAGTTCTTC. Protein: CASSVGTGVSNEQFF.

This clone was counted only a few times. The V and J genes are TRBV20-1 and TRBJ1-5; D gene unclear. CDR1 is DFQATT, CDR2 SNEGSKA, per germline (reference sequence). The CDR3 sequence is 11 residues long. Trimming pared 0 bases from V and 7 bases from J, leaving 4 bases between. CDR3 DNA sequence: TGCAGTGCTAGAGATCAACAGCCCCAGCATTTT. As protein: CSARDQQPQHF.

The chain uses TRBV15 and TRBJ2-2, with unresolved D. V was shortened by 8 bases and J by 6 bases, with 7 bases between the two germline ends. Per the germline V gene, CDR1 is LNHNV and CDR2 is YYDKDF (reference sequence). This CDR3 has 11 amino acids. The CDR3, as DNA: TGTGCCACCGGAGAGTCCGGGGAGCTGTTTTTT. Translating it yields CATGESGELFF.

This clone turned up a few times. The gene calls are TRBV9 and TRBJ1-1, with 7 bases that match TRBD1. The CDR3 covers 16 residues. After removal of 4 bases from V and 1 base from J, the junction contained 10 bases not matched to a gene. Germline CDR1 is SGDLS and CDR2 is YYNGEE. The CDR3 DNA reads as TGTGCCAGCAGCACCCGGGACAGACCATCGAACACTGAAGCTTTCTTT. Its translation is CASSTRDRPSNTEAFF. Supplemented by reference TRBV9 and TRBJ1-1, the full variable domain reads DSGVTQTPKHLITATGQRVTLRCSPRSGDLSVYWYQQSLDQGLQFLIQYYNGEERAKGNILERFSAQQFPDLHSELNLSSLELGDSALYFCASSTRDRPSNTEAFFGQGTRLTVV.

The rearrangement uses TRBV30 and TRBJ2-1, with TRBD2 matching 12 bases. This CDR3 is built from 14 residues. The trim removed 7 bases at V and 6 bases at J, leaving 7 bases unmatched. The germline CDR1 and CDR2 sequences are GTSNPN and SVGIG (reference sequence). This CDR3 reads CALHSSGGANEQFF. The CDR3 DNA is TGTGCCTTACACTCTAGCGGGGGGGCCAATGAGCAGTTCTTC.

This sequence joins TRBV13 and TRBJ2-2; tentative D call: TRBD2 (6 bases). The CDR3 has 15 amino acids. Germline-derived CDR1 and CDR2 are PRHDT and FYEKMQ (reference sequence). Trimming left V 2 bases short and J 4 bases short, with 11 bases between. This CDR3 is CASSLPGASTGELFF. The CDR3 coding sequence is TGTGCCAGCAGCTTACCGGGAGCAAGCACCGGGGAGCTGTTTTTT.

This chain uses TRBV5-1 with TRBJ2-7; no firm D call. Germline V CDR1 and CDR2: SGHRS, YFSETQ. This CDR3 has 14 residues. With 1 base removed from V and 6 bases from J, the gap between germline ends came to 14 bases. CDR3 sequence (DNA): TGCGCCAGCAGCTTGTATGGCCAATCTGCCGAGCAGTACTTC. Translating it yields CASSLYGQSAEQYF.

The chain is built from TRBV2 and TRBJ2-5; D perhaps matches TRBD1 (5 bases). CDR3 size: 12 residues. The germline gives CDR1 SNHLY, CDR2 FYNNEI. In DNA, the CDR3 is TGTGCGAGTGGCAGGGCTAGGGAGACCCAGTACTTC. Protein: CASGRARETQYF.

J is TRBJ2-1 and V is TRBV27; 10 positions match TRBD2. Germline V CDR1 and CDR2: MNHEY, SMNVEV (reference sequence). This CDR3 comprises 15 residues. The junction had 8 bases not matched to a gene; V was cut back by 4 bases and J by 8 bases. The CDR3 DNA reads TGTGCCAGCAGTTATGGGGCTAGCGGGAGCTATGAGCAGTTCTTC. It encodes CASSYGASGSYEQFF.

This chain's CDR3 is CATSTTTTGVYEQYF. CDR3 DNA: TGTGCCACCAGCACTACCACGACAGGGGTTTACGAGCAGTACTTC. The V gene is TRBV15, the J gene TRBJ2-5; 8 positions match TRBD1. Gene TRBJ2-7 matches the end of the DNA better, so the J call may be wrong. The CDR3 sequence is 15 residues long. Per germline, CDR1 LNHNV and CDR2 YYDKDF (reference sequence).

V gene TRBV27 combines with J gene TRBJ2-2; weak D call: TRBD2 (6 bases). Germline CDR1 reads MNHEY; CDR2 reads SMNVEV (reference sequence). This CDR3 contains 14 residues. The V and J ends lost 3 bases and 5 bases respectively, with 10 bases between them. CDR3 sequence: CASSLAGWTGELFF. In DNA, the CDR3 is TGTGCCAGCAGTTTGGCGGGATGGACCGGGGAGCTGTTTTTT.

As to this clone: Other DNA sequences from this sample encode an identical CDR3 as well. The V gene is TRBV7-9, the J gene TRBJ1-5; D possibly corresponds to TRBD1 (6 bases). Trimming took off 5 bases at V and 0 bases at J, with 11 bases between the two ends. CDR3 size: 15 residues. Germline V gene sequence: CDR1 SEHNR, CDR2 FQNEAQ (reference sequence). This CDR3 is CASSLGQISNQPQHF. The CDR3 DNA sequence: TGTGCCAGCAGCCTAGGACAGATTAGCAATCAGCCCCAGCATTTT.

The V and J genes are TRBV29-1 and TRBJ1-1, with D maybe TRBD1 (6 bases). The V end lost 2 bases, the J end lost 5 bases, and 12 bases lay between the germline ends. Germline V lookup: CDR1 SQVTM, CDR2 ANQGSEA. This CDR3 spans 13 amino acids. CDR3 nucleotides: TGCAGCGTTGAAAAGGGGGTTCTAACTGAAGCTTTCTTT. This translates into CSVEKGVLTEAFF.

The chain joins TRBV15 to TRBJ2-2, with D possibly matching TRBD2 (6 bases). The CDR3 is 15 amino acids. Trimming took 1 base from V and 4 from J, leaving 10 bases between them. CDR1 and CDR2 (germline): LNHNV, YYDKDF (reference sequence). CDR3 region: CATSRAGETTGELFF. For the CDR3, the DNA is TGTGCCACCAGCAGAGCGGGGGAGACCACCGGGGAGCTGTTTTTT.

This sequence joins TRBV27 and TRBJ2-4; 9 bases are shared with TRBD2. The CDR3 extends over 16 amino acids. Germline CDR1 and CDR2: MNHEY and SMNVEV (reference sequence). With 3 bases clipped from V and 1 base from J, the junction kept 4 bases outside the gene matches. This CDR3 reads CASSLLAGVAKNIQYF. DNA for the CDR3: TGTGCCAGCAGTTTGTTAGCGGGAGTGGCCAAAAACATTCAGTACTTC.

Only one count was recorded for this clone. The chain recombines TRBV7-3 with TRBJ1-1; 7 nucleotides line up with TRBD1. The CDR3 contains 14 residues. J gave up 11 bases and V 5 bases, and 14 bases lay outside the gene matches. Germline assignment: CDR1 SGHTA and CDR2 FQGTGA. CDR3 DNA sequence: TGTGCCAGCAGCCCCCCTTCGACCGGGACAGAGGCTTTCTTT. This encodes CASSPPSTGTEAFF.

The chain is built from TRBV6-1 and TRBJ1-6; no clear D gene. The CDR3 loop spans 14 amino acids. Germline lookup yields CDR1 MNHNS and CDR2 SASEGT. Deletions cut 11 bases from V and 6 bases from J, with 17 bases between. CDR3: CAESVGPGNSPLHF. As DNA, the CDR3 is TGTGCCGAATCGGTGGGTCCGGGTAATTCACCCCTCCACTTT.

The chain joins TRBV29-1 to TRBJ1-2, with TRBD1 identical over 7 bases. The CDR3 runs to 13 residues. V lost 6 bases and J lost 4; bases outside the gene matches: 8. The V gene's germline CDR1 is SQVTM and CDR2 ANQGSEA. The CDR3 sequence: CSVLERQGYGYTF. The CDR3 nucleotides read TGCAGCGTCTTAGAAAGACAGGGCTATGGCTACACCTTC.

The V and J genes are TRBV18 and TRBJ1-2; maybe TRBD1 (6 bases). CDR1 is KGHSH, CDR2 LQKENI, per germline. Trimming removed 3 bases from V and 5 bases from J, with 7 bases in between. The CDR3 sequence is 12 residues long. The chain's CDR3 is CASSPTGYGYTF. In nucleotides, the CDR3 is TGTGCCAGCTCACCTACAGGGTATGGCTACACCTTC.

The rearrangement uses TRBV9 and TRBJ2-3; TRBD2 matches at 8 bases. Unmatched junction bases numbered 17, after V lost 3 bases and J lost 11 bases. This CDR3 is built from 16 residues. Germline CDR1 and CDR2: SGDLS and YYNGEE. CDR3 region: CASSALGSGAGEGQYF. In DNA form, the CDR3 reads TGTGCCAGCAGCGCTTTGGGTAGCGGGGCCGGTGAGGGGCAGTATTTT. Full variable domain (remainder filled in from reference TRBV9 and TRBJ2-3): DSGVTQTPKHLITATGQRVTLRCSPRSGDLSVYWYQQSLDQGLQFLIQYYNGEERAKGNILERFSAQQFPDLHSELNLSSLELGDSALYFCASSALGSGAGEGQYFGPGTRLTVL.

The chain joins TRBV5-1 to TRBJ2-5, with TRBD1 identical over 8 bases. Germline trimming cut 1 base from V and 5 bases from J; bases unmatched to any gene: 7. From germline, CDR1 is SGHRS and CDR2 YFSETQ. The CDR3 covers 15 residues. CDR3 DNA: TGCGCCAGCAGCTTGACAGGGGGAGGCGGGGAGACCCAGTACTTC. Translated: CASSLTGGGGETQYF.

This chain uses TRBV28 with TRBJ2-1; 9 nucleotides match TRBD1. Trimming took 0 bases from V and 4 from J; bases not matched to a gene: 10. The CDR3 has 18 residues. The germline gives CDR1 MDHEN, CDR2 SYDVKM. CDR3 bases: TGTGCCAGCAGTTTATGGCGAGATGACAGGGGGTTTTACAATGAGCAGTTCTTC. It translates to CASSLWRDDRGFYNEQFF.

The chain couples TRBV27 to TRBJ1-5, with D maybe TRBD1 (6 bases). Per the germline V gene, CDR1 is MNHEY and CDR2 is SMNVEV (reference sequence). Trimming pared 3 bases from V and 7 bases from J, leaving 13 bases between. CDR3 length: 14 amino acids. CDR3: CASSFTGFGQPQHF. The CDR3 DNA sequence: TGTGCCAGCAGTTTTACAGGGTTCGGGCAGCCCCAGCATTTT.

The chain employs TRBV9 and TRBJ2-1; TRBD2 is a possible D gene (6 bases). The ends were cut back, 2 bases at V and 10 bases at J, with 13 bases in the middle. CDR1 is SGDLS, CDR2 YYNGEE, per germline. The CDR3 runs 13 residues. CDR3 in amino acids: CASSVGGSGEQFF. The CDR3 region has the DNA TGTGCCAGCAGCGTGGGGGGTTCTGGAGAGCAGTTCTTC.

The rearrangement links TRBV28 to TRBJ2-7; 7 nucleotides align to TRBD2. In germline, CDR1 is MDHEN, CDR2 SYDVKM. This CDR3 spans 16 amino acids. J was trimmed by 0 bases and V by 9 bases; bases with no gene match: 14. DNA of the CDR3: TGTGCCAGTTTAGAGTCGGTGGGGGGGAGCTCCTACGAGCAGTACTTC. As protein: CASLESVGGSSYEQYF.

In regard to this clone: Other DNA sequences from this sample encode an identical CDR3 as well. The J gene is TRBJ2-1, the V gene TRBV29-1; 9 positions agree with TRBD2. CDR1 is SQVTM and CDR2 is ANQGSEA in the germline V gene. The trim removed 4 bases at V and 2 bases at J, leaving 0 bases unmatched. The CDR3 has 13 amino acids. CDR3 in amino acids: CSVVAGAYNEQFF. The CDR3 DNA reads TGCAGCGTTGTAGCGGGGGCCTACAATGAGCAGTTCTTC.

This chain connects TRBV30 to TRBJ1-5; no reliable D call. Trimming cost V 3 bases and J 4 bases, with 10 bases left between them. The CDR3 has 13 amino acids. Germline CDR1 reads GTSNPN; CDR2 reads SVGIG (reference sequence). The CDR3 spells CAWSMDSNQPQHF. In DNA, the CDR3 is TGTGCCTGGAGCATGGACTCTAATCAGCCCCAGCATTTT.